This T cell receptor (beta chain) was captured in a study of blood T cell repertoires in COVID-19. Study as a whole: Acute-phase and convalescent COVID-19 samples originated in the United States, Italy and Spain.

Germline V CDR1 and CDR2: SGHVS, FQNEAQ. The length of the CDR3 is 17 residues. J was trimmed by 9 bases and V by 1 base; bases with no gene match: 14. The assay was immunoSEQ multiplex PCR, and TCRdb's table has in-frame clones only and misses some. This sample has 300,000 to 400,000 clones, with approximately 86% found just once. The chain employs TRBV7-8 and TRBJ2-1; 8 nucleotides line up with TRBD2. This sequence originates from a woman aged 40 to 50 with acute COVID-19. The specimen was PBMCs or T cells enriched from blood (not recorded which). Written as DNA, the CDR3 is TGTGCCAGCAGCTTAGGTGCAGCGGGAGTGCGTCTCGGTGAGCAGTTCTTC. It codes for CASSLGAAGVRLGEQFF.